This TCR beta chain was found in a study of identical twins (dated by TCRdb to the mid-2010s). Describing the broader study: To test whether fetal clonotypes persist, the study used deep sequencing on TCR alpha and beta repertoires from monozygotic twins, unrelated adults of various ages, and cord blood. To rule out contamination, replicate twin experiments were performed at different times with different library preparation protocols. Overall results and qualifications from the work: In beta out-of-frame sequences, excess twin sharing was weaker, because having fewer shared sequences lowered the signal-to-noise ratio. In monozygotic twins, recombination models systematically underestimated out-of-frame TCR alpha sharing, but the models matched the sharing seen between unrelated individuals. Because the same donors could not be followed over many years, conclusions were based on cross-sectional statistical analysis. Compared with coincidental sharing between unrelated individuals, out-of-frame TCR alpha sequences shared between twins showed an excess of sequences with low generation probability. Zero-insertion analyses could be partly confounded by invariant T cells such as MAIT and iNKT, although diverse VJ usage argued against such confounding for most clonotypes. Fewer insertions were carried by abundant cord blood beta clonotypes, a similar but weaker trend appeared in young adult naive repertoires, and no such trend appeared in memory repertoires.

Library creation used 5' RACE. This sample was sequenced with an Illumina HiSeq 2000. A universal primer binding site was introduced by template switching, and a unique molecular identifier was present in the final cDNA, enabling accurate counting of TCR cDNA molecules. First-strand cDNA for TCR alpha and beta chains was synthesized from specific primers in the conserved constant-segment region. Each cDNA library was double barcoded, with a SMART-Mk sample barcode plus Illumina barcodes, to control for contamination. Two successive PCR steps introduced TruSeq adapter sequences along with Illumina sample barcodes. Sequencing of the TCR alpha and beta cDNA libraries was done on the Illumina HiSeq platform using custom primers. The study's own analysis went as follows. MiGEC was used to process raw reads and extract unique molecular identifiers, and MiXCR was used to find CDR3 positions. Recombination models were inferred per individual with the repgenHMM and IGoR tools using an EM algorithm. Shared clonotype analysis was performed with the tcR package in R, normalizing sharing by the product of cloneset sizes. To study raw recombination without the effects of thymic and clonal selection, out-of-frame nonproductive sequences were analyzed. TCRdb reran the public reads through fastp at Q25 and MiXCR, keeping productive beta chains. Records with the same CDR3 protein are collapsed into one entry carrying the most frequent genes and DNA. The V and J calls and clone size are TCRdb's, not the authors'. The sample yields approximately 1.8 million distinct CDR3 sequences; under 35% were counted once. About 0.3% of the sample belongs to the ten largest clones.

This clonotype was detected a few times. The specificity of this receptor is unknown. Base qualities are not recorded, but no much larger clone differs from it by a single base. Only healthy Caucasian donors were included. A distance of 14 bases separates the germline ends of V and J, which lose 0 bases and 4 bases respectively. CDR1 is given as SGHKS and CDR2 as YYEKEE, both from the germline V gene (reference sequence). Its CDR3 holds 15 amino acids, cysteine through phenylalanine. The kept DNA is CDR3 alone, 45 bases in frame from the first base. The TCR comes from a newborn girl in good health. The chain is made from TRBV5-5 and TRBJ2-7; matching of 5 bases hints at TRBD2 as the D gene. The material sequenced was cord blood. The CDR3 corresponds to CASSLVSGFRYEQYF. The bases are TGTGCCAGCAGCTTGGTTTCGGGGTTTCGGTACGAGCAGTACTTC.